These 12 T cell receptor beta chains were all obtained from the same sample, sequenced in a study of T cell clonotyping in hematopoietic cell transplantation. TCRdb keeps only in-frame clones here, not all; method: immunoSEQ multiplex PCR. The sample has roughly 80,000 clones; about 96% are singletons. The time point here: recipient sample about 28 days before transplant, after cytoreduction. Here the sequenced sample was peripheral blood mononuclear cells, taken before stem cell transplant. The source of these receptors is a woman aged 45-59 years with acute myeloid leukemia. Some clones in this sample may be carry-over from other donors' samples.

The chain couples TRBV7-8 to TRBJ1-5; no clear D. In germline, CDR1 is SGHVS, CDR2 FQNEAQ. V lost 0 bases and J lost 2, with 8 bases in between. The CDR3 is made up of 15 amino acids. The CDR3 bases are TGTGCCAGCAGCTTAGCAGGACCTGGCAATCAGCCCCAGCATTTT. Its protein is CASSLAGPGNQPQHF. Variable domain in full (rest from reference TRBV7-8 and TRBJ1-5): GAGVSQSPRYKVAKRGQDVALRCDPISGHVSLFWYQQALGQGPEFLTYFQNEAQLDKSGLPSDRFFAERPEGSVSTLKIQRTQQEDSAVYLCASSLAGPGNQPQHFGDGTRLSIL.

The gene calls are TRBV4-1 and TRBJ1-1, with TRBD1 identical over 8 bases. The CDR3 length is 15 residues. The V gene's germline CDR1 is MGHRA and CDR2 YSYEKL. V lost 0 bases, J lost 1 base, and 1 base stayed unmatched. The CDR3 is CASSQDRGQNTEAFF. The CDR3 DNA reads as TGCGCCAGCAGCCAAGACAGGGGGCAGAACACTGAAGCTTTCTTT.

This clone came up a few times. V usage is TRBV5-4 and J usage is TRBJ1-1, with 10 bases identical to TRBD1. Germline CDR1 is SGHNT and CDR2 is YYREEE (reference sequence). J gave up 5 bases and V 0 bases, and 1 base lay outside the gene matches. CDR3 size: 14 residues. Here the CDR3 reads CASSLGDRGTEAFF. The CDR3 nucleotides read TGTGCCAGCAGCTTGGGGGACAGGGGTACTGAAGCTTTCTTT.

The chain carries TRBV7-8 and TRBJ2-5; D gene uncertain. Germline assignment: CDR1 SGHVS and CDR2 FQNEAQ. This CDR3 has 14 amino acids. Between the trimmed V and J ends, which lost 0 bases and 5 bases, there was a span of 10 bases. The CDR3 DNA follows: TGTGCCAGCAGCTTAGCAGGGTTAGGGGAGACCCAGTACTTC. This encodes CASSLAGLGETQYF.

The V call is TRBV30, the J call TRBJ2-3, with no clear D. V shed 2 bases and J shed 0 bases, with 18 bases lying between them. This CDR3 contains 17 residues. Looked up from germline, CDR1 is GTSNPN and CDR2 is SVGIG (reference sequence). The CDR3 coding sequence is TGTGCCTGGAGTTTTCCCCGTAATGCCTTAAGCACAGATACGCAGTATTTT. Amino acids: CAWSFPRNALSTDTQYF. Looking up the rest from reference TRBV30 and TRBJ2-3 gives the full variable domain: SQTIHQWPATLVQPVGSPLSLECTVEGTSNPNLYWYRQAAGRGLQLLFYSVGIGQISSEVPQNLSASRPQDRQFILSSKKLLLSDSGFYLCAWSFPRNALSTDTQYFGPGTRLTVL.

The gene calls are TRBV9 and TRBJ1-5; maybe TRBD1 (6 bases). This CDR3 is 15 amino acids long. Trimming left V 4 bases short and J 6 bases short, with 17 bases between. Germline V CDR1 and CDR2: SGDLS, YYNGEE. The CDR3 sequence is CASSPGFRGGQPQHF. The CDR3 DNA reads TGTGCCAGCAGCCCGGGCTTTAGGGGGGGTCAGCCCCAGCATTTT.

The rearrangement links TRBV11-2 to TRBJ1-6; D is perhaps TRBD1 (5 bases). Germline CDR1 is SGHAT and CDR2 is FQNNGV. The ends were cut back, 3 bases at V and 9 bases at J, with 15 bases in the middle. This CDR3 has 15 amino acids. The CDR3 nucleotides are TGTGCCAGCAGCTTTCGGGGCGCGGAGGGTTCACCCCTCCACTTT. This sequence encodes CASSFRGAEGSPLHF.

The chain joins TRBV2 to TRBJ2-7; D gene uncertain. The germline CDR1 and CDR2 sequences are SNHLY and FYNNEI. The CDR3 has 11 residues. Trimming shortened V by 5 bases and J by 0 bases, and 2 bases separated the two germline ends. The CDR3 DNA reads TGTGCCAGCAGTTTCTCCTACGAGCAGTACTTC. This translates into CASSFSYEQYF.

This rearrangement joins TRBV30 to TRBJ2-7, with a possible D match to TRBD2 (7 bases). The germline V gene encodes CDR1 GTSNPN and CDR2 SVGIG (reference sequence). V was clipped by 5 bases and J by 4 bases, with 12 bases between them. CDR3 size: 12 residues. The CDR3 DNA reads as TGTGCCTGGGGGGGAGGGGGTTACGAGCAGTACTTC. Translation: CAWGGGGYEQYF. Together with reference TRBV30 and TRBJ2-7, the CDR3 gives the full variable domain: SQTIHQWPATLVQPVGSPLSLECTVEGTSNPNLYWYRQAAGRGLQLLFYSVGIGQISSEVPQNLSASRPQDRQFILSSKKLLLSDSGFYLCAWGGGGYEQYFGPGTRLTVT.

The chain carries TRBV4-1 and TRBJ2-7; possibly TRBD1 or TRBD2 for D (7 bases each). Per germline, CDR1 MGHRA and CDR2 YSYEKL. The CDR3 spans 17 residues. V lost 4 bases and J lost 4, with 23 bases in between. CDR3 bases: TGCGCCAGCAGCCGATCCCCCGAGGGGGCTAGCGGATACGAGCAGTACTTC. Its protein product is CASSRSPEGASGYEQYF.

The chain couples TRBV6-4 to TRBJ1-2; D possibly corresponds to TRBD1 (6 bases). Deletions cut 2 bases from V and 5 bases from J, with 12 bases between. The CDR3 consists of 14 residues. The germline gives CDR1 MRHNA, CDR2 SNTAGT. CDR3 nucleotide sequence: TGTGCCAGCAGTGACGGGTTAGGGGGATATGGCTACACCTTC. Amino acid sequence: CASSDGLGGYGYTF.

V usage is TRBV11-3 and J usage is TRBJ1-1, with D maybe TRBD1 (5 bases). Looked up from germline, CDR1 is SGHNT and CDR2 is YENEEA. The CDR3 has 14 residues. V lost 2 bases, J lost 3 bases, and 10 bases lay in between. CDR3 loop: CASSLWGTDTEAFF. The CDR3 bases are TGTGCCAGCAGCTTATGGGGGACGGACACTGAAGCTTTCTTT.